These T cell receptor beta chains were read from a single sample in a study of OX40 agonist ivuxolimab in advanced cancers. Using immunoSEQ multiplex PCR, the repertoire was profiled, and TCRdb retains in-frame clones only, with some absent. This sample carries under 100,000 clones, approximately 84% of them seen once, and the ten largest clones take roughly 5%. This specimen consisted of CD4+ or CD8+ T cells sorted from blood, obtained in a trial of the OX40 agonist ivuxolimab. All receptors come from an adult with an advanced solid tumor such as melanoma, head and neck, liver or kidney cancer. The conserved cysteine and the conserved F or W are not part of the CDR3 here. A D gene is named only where the DNA matches it firmly.

D: .
V: TRBV6-6
CDR3: ASSYPGGREAF

D: TRBD2
V: TRBV9
CDR3: ASSGIARGLAGAVANTGELF

D: TRBD1
V: TRBV7-9
CDR3: ASSLGGTGGYT

D: .
V: TRBV7-9
CDR3: ASSFPLTTEAF

D: TRBD2
V: TRBV5-6
CDR3: ASSRLAGYEQY

D: .
V: TRBV7-9
CDR3: ASSPGGPNTEAF

D: .
V: TRBV7-9
CDR3: ASSFRTLTYNEQF

D: .
V: TRBV19
CDR3: ASDRGTSYNEQF

D: .
V: TRBV7-2
CDR3: ASRPGRGDSPLH

D: .
V: TRBV7-6
CDR3: ASSLRGETQY

D: .
V: TRBV5-6
CDR3: VSSFGAYEQY

D: .
V: TRBV6-6
CDR3: ASSSQGGNQPQH

D: .
V: TRBV6-5
CDR3: ASSYSTPVGGDEQF

D: .
V: TRBV7-2
CDR3: ASSLGVNQPQH

D: .
V: TRBV18
CDR3: ASSPGVMETQY

D: .
V: TRBV29-1
CDR3: TGTTNTGELF

D: TRBD1
V: TRBV6-5
CDR3: ASSYGTGPYEQY

D: TRBD2
V: TRBV30
CDR3: AWSVTLAGGIKQY

D: TRBD2
V: TRBV6-5
CDR3: ASRAGTSAYNEQF

D: TRBD2
V: TRBV29-1
CDR3: SVELSGTSGATTYEQY

D: .
V: TRBV5-8
CDR3: ASSSPLTRLGVNTEAF

D: TRBD1
V: TRBV6-1
CDR3: ASSEQGAASYNEQF

D: TRBD1
V: TRBV27
CDR3: ASRGQGSLARNLNTGELF

D: .
V: TRBV21-1
CDR3: ASMGQETDTQY

D: TRBD2
V: TRBV7-9
CDR3: ASRLGGILDTQY

D: .
V: TRBV7-9
CDR3: ASSSYSGSGNTIY

D: .
V: TRBV18
CDR3: ASSPTTVQGHYEQY

D: TRBD1
V: TRBV19
CDR3: ASRDRGDKNIQY